The 26 T cell receptor beta chains below come from one sample, sequenced in a study of CD8 T cells in ankylosing spondylitis. A single record per CDR3 protein comes from TCRdb applying MiXCR to the 5' RACE reads. The table records about 300,000 distinct CDR3 sequences, 11% of them present only once. The sample comprised blood, either unsorted or a sorted T cell fraction (not recorded which). All receptors come from a female donor with ankylosing spondylitis or in good health (not recorded which).

This chain joins TRBV7-9 and TRBJ2-3; 7 bases line up with TRBD2. Trimming took 11 bases from V and 2 from J; bases not matched to a gene: 16. This CDR3 contains 16 residues. Germline lookup yields CDR1 SEHNR and CDR2 FQNEAQ (reference sequence). The chain's CDR3 is CAAGGGTPAHTDTQYF. The CDR3 DNA reads as TGTGCCGCCGGGGGAGGGACTCCCGCACACACAGATACGCAGTATTTT.

This chain uses TRBV4-1 with TRBJ1-5, with 7 bases lining up with TRBD1. The CDR3 runs to 16 residues. CDR1 is MGHRA and CDR2 is YSYEKL in the germline V gene. With 8 bases clipped from V and 5 bases from J, the junction kept 15 bases outside the gene matches. CDR3 DNA: TGCGCCAGCGACCTTAAGACAGGGCTCCTCCATCAGCCCCAGCATTTT. This codes for CASDLKTGLLHQPQHF.

In this sample, this clonotype turned up many times. J is TRBJ2-6 and V is TRBV3-1, with D unclear. Trimming removed 5 bases at V and 0 bases at J, with 5 bases between. CDR3 length: 14 residues. CDR1 and CDR2 from the germline V gene are LGHDT and YNNKEL (reference sequence). The CDR3 protein is CASSFDSGANVLTF. The CDR3 DNA sequence: TGTGCCAGCAGCTTCGACTCTGGGGCCAACGTCCTGACTTTC.

This clonotype was seen at least ten times. The chain is built from TRBV5-1 and TRBJ2-2, with D tentatively TRBD2 (6 bases). This CDR3 is built from 16 residues. Germline-derived CDR1 and CDR2 are SGHRS and YFSETQ. Between the trimmed V and J ends, which lost 3 bases and 5 bases, there was a span of 17 bases. CDR3 nucleotide sequence: TGCGCCAGCAGCTACTTTCCGGGAGACGGGACCGGGGAGCTGTTTTTT. Its protein product is CASSYFPGDGTGELFF.

This clonotype appeared many times. This chain links TRBV28 with TRBJ1-2; 8 bases line up with TRBD1. Trimming at V came to 10 bases and at J to 1 base, leaving 5 bases not matched to a gene. Germline V lookup: CDR1 MDHEN, CDR2 SYDVKM. This CDR3 is 13 amino acids long. Written as DNA, the CDR3 is TGTGCCACCAGACAGGGGAGTAACTATGGCTACACCTTC. Protein product: CATRQGSNYGYTF.

This clonotype was seen many times. CDR3 amino acids: CASSLGAGVVYNEQFF. In DNA, the CDR3 is TGCGCCAGCAGCTTGGGGGCGGGAGTAGTTTACAATGAGCAGTTCTTC. V usage is TRBV5-1 and J usage is TRBJ2-1; 7 bases fit TRBD2. CDR1 is SGHRS and CDR2 is YFSETQ in the germline V gene. V was clipped by 0 bases and J by 4 bases; unmatched bases: 7. The CDR3 consists of 16 residues.

A word on this clonotype: Since a much larger clone is just one base distant, this may be a read error. The gene calls are TRBV12-3 or TRBV12-4 and TRBJ2-7; 7 bases are a match to TRBD2. The CDR3 length is 17 residues. CDR3 sequence (DNA): TGTGACAGCAGTTTAGCGCTAGGTAGCGGGTCTACCTACGAGCAGTACTTC. It specifies CDSSLALGSGSTYEQYF.

This clonotype was seen ten or more times. J is TRBJ1-1 and V is TRBV29-1; possibly TRBD1 for D (5 bases). Germline CDR1 reads SQVTM; CDR2 reads ANQGSEA. V shed 6 bases and J shed 1 base, with 15 bases lying between them. The CDR3 covers 14 residues. This CDR3 is CSVGTFRGNTEAFF. The CDR3 nucleotides read TGCAGCGTCGGGACGTTTAGGGGGAACACTGAAGCTTTCTTT. The full variable domain, completed using reference TRBV29-1 and TRBJ1-1, is SAVISQKPSRDICQRGTSLTIQCQVDSQVTMMFWYRQQPGQSLTLIATANQGSEATYESGFVIDKFPISRPNLTFSTLTVSNMSPEDSSIYLCSVGTFRGNTEAFFGQGTRLTVV.

This clonotype was seen repeatedly, ten times or more. This rearrangement joins TRBV20-1 to TRBJ2-7; TRBD1 is a possible D gene (6 bases). The CDR3 has 13 residues. Germline V lookup: CDR1 DFQATT, CDR2 SNEGSKA (reference sequence). V lost 4 bases and J lost 2, with 12 bases in between. The CDR3 DNA follows: TGCAGTGCTACACCTGACAGGACCTACGAGCAGTACTTC. This translates into CSATPDRTYEQYF.

This clonotype appeared a few times. V gene TRBV4-3 combines with J gene TRBJ2-2, with D perhaps TRBD1 (6 bases). Deletions cut 1 base from V and 10 bases from J, with 13 bases between. The germline gives CDR1 LGHNA, CDR2 YSLEER. The CDR3 consists of 14 residues. This CDR3 is CASSQALTGLELFF. The CDR3 DNA sequence: TGCGCCAGCAGCCAAGCCCTCACAGGGTTGGAGCTGTTTTTT.

V and J are TRBV9 and TRBJ1-2; 8 bases match TRBD1. Germline-derived CDR1 and CDR2 are SGDLS and YYNGEE. The V and J ends lost 3 bases and 4 bases, in that order; junction bases with no gene match: 8. The CDR3 has 15 residues. The CDR3 bases are TGTGCCAGCAGCGAGTACAGGGGGATTGGCTATGGCTACACCTTC. Translation gives CASSEYRGIGYGYTF.

This clonotype has just a few counts. The chain uses TRBV5-1 and TRBJ2-1; D assignment may be TRBD1 or TRBD2 (6 bases each). The CDR3 runs to 16 residues. V was cut by 4 bases and J by 8 bases, with 22 bases left in between. Germline V gene sequence: CDR1 SGHRS, CDR2 YFSETQ. The CDR3 here is CASSLASGALRDEQFF. In DNA form, the CDR3 reads TGCGCCAGCAGCCTCGCCTCGGGGGCTCTCCGCGATGAGCAGTTCTTC. Looking up the rest from reference TRBV5-1 and TRBJ2-1 gives the full variable domain: KAGVTQTPRYLIKTRGQQVTLSCSPISGHRSVSWYQQTPGQGLQFLFEYFSETQRNKGNFPGRFSGRQFSNSRSEMNVSTLELGDSALYLCASSLASGALRDEQFFGPGTRLTVL.

This clonotype appeared many times. This rearrangement joins TRBV5-1 to TRBJ1-2, with TRBD1 matching over 8 bases. The CDR3 is 15 amino acids. CDR1 and CDR2 from the germline V gene are SGHRS and YFSETQ. With V trimmed by 0 bases and J by 3 bases, 4 bases remained unmatched. CDR3 amino acids: CASSLEGQVHYGYTF. As DNA, the CDR3 is TGCGCCAGCAGCTTGGAGGGACAGGTCCACTATGGCTACACCTTC.

This clonotype was seen more than once but under ten times. The rearrangement links TRBV10-3 to TRBJ2-1; 7 nucleotides match TRBD1. The CDR3 loop spans 12 amino acids. Germline CDR1 ENHRY, CDR2 SYGVKD. V lost 7 bases and J lost 6; bases outside the gene matches: 3. In DNA form, the CDR3 reads TGTGCCATCACGGCAGGGGGCAATGAGCAGTTCTTC. Amino acids: CAITAGGNEQFF.

This clonotype was seen repeatedly, ten times or more. This chain uses TRBV7-2 with TRBJ1-6; D is unclear. V was cut by 3 bases and J by 8 bases, with 11 bases left in between. The CDR3 length is 14 residues. Looked up from germline, CDR1 is SGHTA and CDR2 is FQGNSA. CDR3 nucleotide sequence: TGTGCCAGCAGCTTGGTCGGAGGAGATTCACCCCTCCACTTT. Translating it yields CASSLVGGDSPLHF.

This clonotype appeared many times. J is TRBJ1-2 and V is TRBV5-1, with 8 bases aligning to TRBD1. After removal of 4 bases from V and 0 bases from J, the junction contained 5 bases not matched to a gene. The CDR3 runs to 15 residues. Germline CDR1 SGHRS, CDR2 YFSETQ. DNA of the CDR3: TGCGCCAGCAGCCAAGGACAGGGTTCTAACTATGGCTACACCTTC. Its translation: CASSQGQGSNYGYTF.

The V gene is TRBV18, the J gene TRBJ1-4; D ambiguous. The CDR3 spans 12 residues. V lost 1 base and J 5 bases, leaving 2 bases between the germline ends. Germline-derived CDR1 and CDR2 are KGHSH and LQKENI. The CDR3 DNA is TGTGCCAGCTCACCACAGAATGAAAAACTGTTTTTT. It translates to CASSPQNEKLFF.

This clonotype was seen repeatedly, ten times or more. The chain employs TRBV5-1 and TRBJ2-2; the D is unclear. V was trimmed by 4 bases and J by 11 bases, leaving 18 bases between them. The CDR3 extends over 14 amino acids. CDR1 and CDR2 from the germline V gene are SGHRS and YFSETQ. As DNA, the CDR3 is TGCGCCAGCAGCGCTAACGACCCGATAAAAGAGCTGTTTTTT. Residues: CASSANDPIKELFF.

This clonotype turned up a few times. CDR3 bases: TGTGCCAGCAGCTCGTCCGGGACAGGCCCCTCTGGCTACACCTTC. It translates to CASSSSGTGPSGYTF. This chain connects TRBV7-2 to TRBJ1-2; 8 nucleotides line up with TRBD1. After removal of 4 bases from V and 7 bases from J, the junction contained 11 bases not matched to a gene. Germline V CDR1 and CDR2: SGHTA, FQGNSA. There are 15 residues in the CDR3.

This clonotype was picked up many times. The chain carries TRBV3-1 and TRBJ2-7; D not certain. V lost 3 bases and J 6 bases, leaving 12 bases between the germline ends. The germline gives CDR1 LGHDT, CDR2 YNNKEL (reference sequence). CDR3 length equals 13 residues. The CDR3 sequence is CASSQHLWSEQYF. Here the CDR3 DNA reads TGTGCCAGCAGCCAGCATTTATGGTCCGAGCAGTACTTC.

Ten or more counts support this clonotype. This sequence joins TRBV6-5 and TRBJ1-2; D might be TRBD1 (5 bases). Germline V gene sequence: CDR1 MNHEY, CDR2 SVGAGI. The CDR3 consists of 14 residues. V was trimmed by 7 bases and J by 2 bases, leaving 14 bases between them. The CDR3 sequence is CASIMDEGNYGYTF. CDR3 nucleotides: TGTGCCAGCATTATGGACGAGGGGAACTATGGCTACACCTTC.

This clonotype was detected many times. The gene calls are TRBV7-9 and TRBJ2-2; D may be TRBD1 (5 bases). CDR3 length equals 14 residues. Per germline, CDR1 SEHNR and CDR2 FQNEAQ (reference sequence). Trimming removed 3 bases from V and 0 bases from J, with 5 bases in between. For the CDR3, the DNA is TGTGCCAGCAGCTTCAGGGCGAACACCGGGGAGCTGTTTTTT. Its translation: CASSFRANTGELFF.

This clonotype has a count of ten or more. The V and J genes are TRBV12-3 or TRBV12-4 and TRBJ1-2; D uncertain. The CDR3 has 13 amino acids. V was clipped by 10 bases and J by 3 bases, with 15 bases between them. DNA for the CDR3: TGTGCCATTCTAGCCCGAGGATACTATGGCTACACCTTC. It encodes CAILARGYYGYTF.

This clonotype was seen at least ten times. The genes are TRBV20-1 and TRBJ1-1; D is uncertain. Germline V gene data show CDR1 as DFQATT and CDR2 as SNEGSKA (reference sequence). This CDR3 comprises 14 residues. The V gene lost 5 bases and the J gene lost 2 bases, with 15 bases spanning the gap. CDR3 loop: CSAWEGGPNTEAFF. The DNA of the CDR3 is TGCAGTGCTTGGGAAGGAGGACCAAACACTGAAGCTTTCTTT.

This clonotype was recorded many times. V gene TRBV7-8 combines with J gene TRBJ1-4, with 9 nucleotides matching TRBD1. Germline values: CDR1 SGHVS, CDR2 FQNEAQ. V was pared by 5 bases and J by 8 bases, with 12 bases of the junction left unmatched. The CDR3 is 16 amino acids. The CDR3: CASSPSGGQGYEKLFF. The CDR3 bases are TGTGCCAGCAGCCCTAGTGGGGGACAGGGTTACGAAAAACTGTTTTTT. Using reference TRBV7-8 and TRBJ1-4 for the parts outside the CDR3, the full variable domain is GAGVSQSPRYKVAKRGQDVALRCDPISGHVSLFWYQQALGQGPEFLTYFQNEAQLDKSGLPSDRFFAERPEGSVSTLKIQRTQQEDSAVYLCASSPSGGQGYEKLFFGSGTQLSVL.

In its sample, this clonotype was seen a few times. The rearrangement links TRBV6-2 or TRBV6-3 to TRBJ2-2, with 7 bases identical to TRBD1. After removal of 4 bases from V and 4 bases from J, the junction contained 3 bases not matched to a gene. Looked up from germline, CDR1 is MNHEY and CDR2 is SVGEGT. The CDR3 covers 14 residues. The CDR3 spells CASSWDRLTGELFF. DNA for the CDR3: TGTGCCAGCAGTTGGGACAGACTCACCGGGGAGCTGTTTTTT.